This TCR beta chain was recorded in a study of T cells in Graves' hyperthyroidism and ophthalmopathy. In germline, CDR1 is MNHEY, CDR2 SVGEGT. J lost 3 bases, V lost 6 bases, and 17 bases had no gene match. The CDR3 is 18 amino acids. The source of the PBMCs was 10 ml of fresh peripheral blood. This clonotype was found many times. The investigators amplified TCR beta CDR3 regions from RNA transcripts. A first-round RT-PCR of the TCR CDR3 used the HTBI primer set. TCRdb reprocessed the multiplex PCR reads with MiXCR, giving one entry per CDR3 protein. The table shows under 400,000 distinct CDR3 sequences, with about a sixth occurring only once.

This chain connects TRBV6-2 or TRBV6-3 to TRBJ1-1, with 9 positions matching TRBD1. The specimen sequenced was blood. This TCR came from a middle-aged woman with Graves' ophthalmopathy. The CDR3 DNA is TGTGCCAGCAGCTCCGCGTCGTCCGGGACAGGGATTTACACTGAAGCTTTCTTT. This translates into CASSSASSGTGIYTEAFF.